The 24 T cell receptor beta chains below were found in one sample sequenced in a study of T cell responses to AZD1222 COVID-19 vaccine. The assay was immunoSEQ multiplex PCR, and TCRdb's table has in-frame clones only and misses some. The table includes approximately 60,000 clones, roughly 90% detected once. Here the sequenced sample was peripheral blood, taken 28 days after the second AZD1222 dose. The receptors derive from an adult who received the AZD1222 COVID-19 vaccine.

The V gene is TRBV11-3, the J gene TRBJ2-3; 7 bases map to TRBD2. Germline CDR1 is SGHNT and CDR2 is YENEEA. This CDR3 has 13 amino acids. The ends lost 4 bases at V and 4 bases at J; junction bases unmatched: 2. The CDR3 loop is CASSSGGADTQYF. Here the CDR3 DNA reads TGTGCCAGCAGCTCGGGGGGTGCAGATACGCAGTATTTT. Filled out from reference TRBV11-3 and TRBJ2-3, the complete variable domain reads EAGVVQSPRYKIIEKKQPVAFWCNPISGHNTLYWYLQNLGQGPELLIRYENEEAVDDSQLPKDRFSAERLKGVDSTLKIQPAELGDSAVYLCASSSGGADTQYFGPGTRLTVL.

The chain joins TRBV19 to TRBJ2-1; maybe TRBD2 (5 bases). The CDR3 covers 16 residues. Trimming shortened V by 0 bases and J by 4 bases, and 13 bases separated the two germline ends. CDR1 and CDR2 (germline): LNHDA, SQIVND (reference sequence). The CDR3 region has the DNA TGTGCCAGTAGTATAGATTCCGGAGGTCGGTACAATGAGCAGTTCTTC. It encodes CASSIDSGGRYNEQFF.

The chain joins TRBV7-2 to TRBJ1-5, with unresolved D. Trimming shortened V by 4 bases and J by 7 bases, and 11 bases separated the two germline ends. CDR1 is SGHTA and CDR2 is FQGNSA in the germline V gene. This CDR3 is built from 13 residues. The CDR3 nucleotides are TGTGCCAGCAGCTCACATGGGAGCCAGCCCCAGCATTTT. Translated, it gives CASSSHGSQPQHF. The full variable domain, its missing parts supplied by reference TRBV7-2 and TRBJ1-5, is GAGVSQSPSNKVTEKGKDVELRCDPISGHTALYWYRQSLGQGLEFLIYFQGNSAPDKSGLPSDRFSAERTGGSVSTLTIQRTQQEDSAVYLCASSSHGSQPQHFGDGTRLSIL.

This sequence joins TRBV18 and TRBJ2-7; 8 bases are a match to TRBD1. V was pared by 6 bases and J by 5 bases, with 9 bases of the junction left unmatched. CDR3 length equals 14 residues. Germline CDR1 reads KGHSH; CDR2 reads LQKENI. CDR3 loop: CASSPTGDLDEQYF. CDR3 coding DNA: TGTGCCAGCTCGCCGACAGGGGATCTCGACGAGCAGTACTTC.

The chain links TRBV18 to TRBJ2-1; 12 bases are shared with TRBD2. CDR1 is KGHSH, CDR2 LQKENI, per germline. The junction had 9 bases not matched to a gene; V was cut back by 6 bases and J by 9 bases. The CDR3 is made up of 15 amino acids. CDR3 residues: CASSQRTSGAGEQFF. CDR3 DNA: TGTGCCAGCTCGCAGCGGACTAGCGGGGCTGGTGAGCAGTTCTTC.

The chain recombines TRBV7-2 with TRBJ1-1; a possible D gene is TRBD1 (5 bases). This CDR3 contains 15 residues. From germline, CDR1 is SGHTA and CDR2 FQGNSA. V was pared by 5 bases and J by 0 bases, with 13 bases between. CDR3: CASSRTGPMNTEAFF. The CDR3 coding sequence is TGTGCCAGCAGCCGGACGGGACCGATGAACACTGAAGCTTTCTTT.

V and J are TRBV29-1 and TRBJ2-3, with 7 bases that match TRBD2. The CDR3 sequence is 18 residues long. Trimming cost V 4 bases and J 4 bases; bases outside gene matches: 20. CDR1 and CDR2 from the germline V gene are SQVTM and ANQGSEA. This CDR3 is CSVARRRLAGVVADTQYF. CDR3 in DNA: TGCAGCGTTGCAAGGAGGCGCCTGGCGGGAGTCGTGGCAGATACGCAGTATTTT.

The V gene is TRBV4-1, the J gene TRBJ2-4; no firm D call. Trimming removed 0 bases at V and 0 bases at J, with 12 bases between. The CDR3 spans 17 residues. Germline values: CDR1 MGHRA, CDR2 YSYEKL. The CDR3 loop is CASSQDRSELAKNIQYF. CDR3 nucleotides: TGCGCCAGCAGCCAAGATCGGTCAGAATTAGCCAAAAACATTCAGTACTTC.

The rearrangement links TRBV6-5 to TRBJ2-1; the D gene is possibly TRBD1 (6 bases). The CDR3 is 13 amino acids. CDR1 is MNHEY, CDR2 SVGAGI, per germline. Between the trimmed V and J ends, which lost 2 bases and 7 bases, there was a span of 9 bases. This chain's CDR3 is CASSYPGQNEQFF. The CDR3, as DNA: TGTGCCAGCAGTTACCCGGGACAAAATGAGCAGTTCTTC.

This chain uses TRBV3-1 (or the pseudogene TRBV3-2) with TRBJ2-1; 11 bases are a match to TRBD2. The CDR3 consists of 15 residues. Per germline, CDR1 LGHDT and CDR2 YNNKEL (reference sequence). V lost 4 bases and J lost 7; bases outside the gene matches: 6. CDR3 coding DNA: TGTGCCAGCAGCCTTCCTAGCGGGAGGAATAATGAGCAGTTCTTC. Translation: CASSLPSGRNNEQFF.

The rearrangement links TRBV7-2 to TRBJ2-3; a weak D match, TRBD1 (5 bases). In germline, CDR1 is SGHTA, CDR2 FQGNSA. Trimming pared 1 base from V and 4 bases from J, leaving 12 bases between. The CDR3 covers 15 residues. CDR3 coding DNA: TGTGCCAGCAGCTTAGTGGCGGTGGGGCCAGATACGCAGTATTTT. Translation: CASSLVAVGPDTQYF.

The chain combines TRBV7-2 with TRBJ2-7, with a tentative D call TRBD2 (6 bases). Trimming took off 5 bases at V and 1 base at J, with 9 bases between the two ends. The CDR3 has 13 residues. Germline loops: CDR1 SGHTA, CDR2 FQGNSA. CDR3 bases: TGTGCCAGCAGCCGCGGGACGTCCTACGAGCAGTACTTC. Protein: CASSRGTSYEQYF.

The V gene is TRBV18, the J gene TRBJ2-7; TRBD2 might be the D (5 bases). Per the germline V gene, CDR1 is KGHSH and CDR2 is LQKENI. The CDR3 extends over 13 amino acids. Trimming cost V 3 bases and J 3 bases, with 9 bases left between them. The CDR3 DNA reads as TGTGCCAGCTCACCGGGAGAAATCTACGAGCAGTACTTC. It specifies CASSPGEIYEQYF.

CDR3 nucleotide sequence: TGTGCCAGCATCCAGGGACAGGGTAGGGGCACTGAAGCTTTCTTT. It translates to CASIQGQGRGTEAFF. The V call is TRBV5-5, the J call TRBJ1-1; 9 nucleotides align to TRBD1. This CDR3 spans 15 amino acids. Germline loops: CDR1 SGHKS, CDR2 YYEKEE (reference sequence). Trimming took 6 bases from V and 4 from J; bases not matched to a gene: 10.

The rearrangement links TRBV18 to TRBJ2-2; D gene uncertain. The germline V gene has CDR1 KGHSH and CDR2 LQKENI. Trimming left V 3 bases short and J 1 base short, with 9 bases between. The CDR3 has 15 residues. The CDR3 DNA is TGTGCCAGCTCACCCCGGGCCTTGAACACCGGGGAGCTGTTTTTT. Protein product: CASSPRALNTGELFF.

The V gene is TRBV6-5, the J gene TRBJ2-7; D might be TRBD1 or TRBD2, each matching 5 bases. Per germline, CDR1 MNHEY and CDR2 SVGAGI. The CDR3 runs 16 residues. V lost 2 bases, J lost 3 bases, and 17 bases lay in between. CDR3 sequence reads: CASSYGVGSRDYEQYF. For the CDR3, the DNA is TGTGCCAGCAGTTACGGCGTTGGGAGCAGGGACTACGAGCAGTACTTC.

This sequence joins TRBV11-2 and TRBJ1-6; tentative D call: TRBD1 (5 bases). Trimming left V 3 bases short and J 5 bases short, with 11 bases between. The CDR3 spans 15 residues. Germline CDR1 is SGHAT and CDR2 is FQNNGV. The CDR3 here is CASSFGTDNNSPLHF. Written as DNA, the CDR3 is TGTGCCAGCAGCTTTGGGACCGACAATAATTCACCCCTCCACTTT.

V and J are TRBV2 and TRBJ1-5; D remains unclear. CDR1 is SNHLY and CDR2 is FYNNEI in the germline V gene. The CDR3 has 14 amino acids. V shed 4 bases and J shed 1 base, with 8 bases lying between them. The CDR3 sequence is CASSGLQSNQPQHF. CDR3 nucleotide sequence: TGTGCCAGCAGTGGTCTGCAGAGCAATCAGCCCCAGCATTTT.

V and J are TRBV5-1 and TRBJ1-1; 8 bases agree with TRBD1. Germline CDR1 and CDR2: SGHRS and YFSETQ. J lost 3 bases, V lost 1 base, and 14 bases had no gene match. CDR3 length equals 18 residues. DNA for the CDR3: TGCGCCAGCAGCTTGATTGGACGGACAGGGCTTGAGGACACTGAAGCTTTCTTT. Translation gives CASSLIGRTGLEDTEAFF.

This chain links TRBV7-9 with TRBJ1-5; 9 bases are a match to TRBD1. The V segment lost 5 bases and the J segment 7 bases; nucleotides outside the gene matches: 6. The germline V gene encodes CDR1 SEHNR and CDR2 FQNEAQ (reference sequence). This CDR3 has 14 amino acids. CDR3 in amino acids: CASSPGQGGQPQHF. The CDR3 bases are TGTGCCAGCAGCCCGGGACAGGGAGGCCAGCCCCAGCATTTT.

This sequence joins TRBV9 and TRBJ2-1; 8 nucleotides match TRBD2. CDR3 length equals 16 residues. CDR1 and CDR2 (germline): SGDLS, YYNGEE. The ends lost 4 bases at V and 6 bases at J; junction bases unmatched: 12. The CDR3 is CASSLGPSGGGNEQFF. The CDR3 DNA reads TGTGCCAGCAGCTTAGGACCCTCCGGGGGGGGCAATGAGCAGTTCTTC.

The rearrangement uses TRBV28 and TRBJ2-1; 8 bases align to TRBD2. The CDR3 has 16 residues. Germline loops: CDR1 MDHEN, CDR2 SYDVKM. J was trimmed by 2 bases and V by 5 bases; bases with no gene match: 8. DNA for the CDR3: TGTGCCAGCAGTCCCGGAGGTAGCGGGACCTACAATGAGCAGTTCTTC. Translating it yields CASSPGGSGTYNEQFF.

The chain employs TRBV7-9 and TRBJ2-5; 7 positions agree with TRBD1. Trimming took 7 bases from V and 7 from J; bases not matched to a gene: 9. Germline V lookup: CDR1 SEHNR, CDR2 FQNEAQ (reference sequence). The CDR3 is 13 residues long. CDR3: CASTHGTVGTQYF. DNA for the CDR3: TGTGCCAGCACCCACGGGACAGTCGGGACCCAGTACTTC.

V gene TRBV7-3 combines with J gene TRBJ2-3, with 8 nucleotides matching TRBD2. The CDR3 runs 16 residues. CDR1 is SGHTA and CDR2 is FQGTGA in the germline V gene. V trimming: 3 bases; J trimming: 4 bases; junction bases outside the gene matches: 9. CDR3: CASSFPLSGISDTQYF. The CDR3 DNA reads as TGTGCCAGCAGCTTCCCCCTTAGCGGGATATCAGATACGCAGTATTTT. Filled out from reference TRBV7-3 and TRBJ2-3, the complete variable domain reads GAGVSQTPSNKVTEKGKYVELRCDPISGHTALYWYRQSLGQGPEFLIYFQGTGAADDSGLPNDRFFAVRPEGSVSTLKIQRTERGDSAVYLCASSFPLSGISDTQYFGPGTRLTVL.